These 27 T cell receptor beta chains share one sample of origin, sequenced in a study of cytomegalovirus exposure and HLA in healthy donors. The study ran its PCR with 60 Vbeta and 13 Jbeta primers. Here immunoSEQ multiplex PCR was the method, and the copy in TCRdb shows in-frame clones only, minus some. The sample lists 130,000 or so clones; approximately 79% were seen once. The material sequenced was PBMCs. These receptors came from a man aged 18 to 30 in good health and CMV-seropositive.

This clone has only one observation. The chain uses TRBV9 and TRBJ2-1; 9 bases agree with TRBD1. The V gene's germline CDR1 is SGDLS and CDR2 YYNGEE. Losses at the gene ends were 1 base for V and 4 bases for J; bases not matched to a gene: 6. The CDR3 loop spans 16 amino acids. CDR3 nucleotides: TGTGCCAGCAGCGTACAGGGACAGGGCCTTTACAATGAGCAGTTCTTC. It translates to CASSVQGQGLYNEQFF.

The CDR3 DNA follows: TGTGCCAGCAGTTTATACGTGATGCTAGCGGGAGGGGTGGATGAGCAGTTCTTC. It encodes CASSLYVMLAGGVDEQFF. This chain joins TRBV27 and TRBJ2-1; 12 positions match TRBD2. V lost 1 base to trimming and J lost 8 bases; unmatched junction nucleotides: 12. The CDR3 has 18 amino acids. Germline V gives CDR1 MNHEY, CDR2 SMNVEV (reference sequence).

This chain uses TRBV7-9 with TRBJ1-5; 8 bases are shared with TRBD1. Germline V CDR1 and CDR2: SEHNR, FQNEAQ (reference sequence). The CDR3 is made up of 14 amino acids. The ends lost 5 bases at V and 7 bases at J; junction bases unmatched: 7. CDR3 in amino acids: CASSPGTGWQPQHF. CDR3 nucleotide sequence: TGTGCCAGCAGCCCCGGGACAGGTTGGCAGCCCCAGCATTTT.

The chain links TRBV6-5 to TRBJ1-3, with a possible D match to TRBD1 (5 bases). V was shortened by 6 bases and J by 0 bases, with 6 bases between the two germline ends. Per germline, CDR1 MNHEY and CDR2 SVGAGI. This CDR3 comprises 13 residues. CDR3 DNA sequence: TGTGCCAGCAGGGGACTCTCTGGAAACACCATATATTTT. Translated: CASRGLSGNTIYF.

This clone was observed once. J is TRBJ2-7 and V is TRBV28; 7 nucleotides match TRBD2. Germline V gives CDR1 MDHEN, CDR2 SYDVKM. V gave up 2 bases and J gave up 12 bases; unmatched junction bases: 7. The CDR3 has 12 amino acids. Here the CDR3 reads CASSLISGAPYF. The DNA for the CDR3 is TGTGCCAGCAGTTTAATCAGCGGGGCCCCGTACTTC.

The V call is TRBV7-9, the J call TRBJ1-4; D is unresolved. CDR3 size: 17 residues. Per the germline V gene, CDR1 is SEHNR and CDR2 is FQNEAQ (reference sequence). Between the trimmed V and J ends, which lost 1 base and 0 bases, there was a span of 12 bases. CDR3 sequence: CASSLVVTTATNEKLFF. Written as DNA, the CDR3 is TGTGCCAGCAGCTTAGTAGTTACTACCGCAACTAATGAAAAACTGTTTTTT.

The gene calls are TRBV9 and TRBJ1-1; D remains unclear. Trimming left V 0 bases short and J 3 bases short, with 15 bases between. The CDR3 is 16 amino acids. Germline V gene lookup returns CDR1 SGDLS and CDR2 YYNGEE. The CDR3 is CASSVDVGGLDTEAFF. CDR3 nucleotides: TGTGCCAGCAGCGTAGATGTAGGAGGTTTGGACACTGAAGCTTTCTTT. Filled out from reference TRBV9 and TRBJ1-1, the complete variable domain reads DSGVTQTPKHLITATGQRVTLRCSPRSGDLSVYWYQQSLDQGLQFLIQYYNGEERAKGNILERFSAQQFPDLHSELNLSSLELGDSALYFCASSVDVGGLDTEAFFGQGTRLTVV.

The chain employs TRBV25-1 and TRBJ2-5; D possibly corresponds to TRBD2 (5 bases). The CDR3 covers 13 residues. The germline V gene encodes CDR1 MGHDK and CDR2 SYGVNS. V shed 5 bases and J shed 10 bases, with 17 bases lying between them. CDR3 sequence (DNA): TGTGCCAGCAGTAGAGGACTCCTACCTGACCAGTACTTC. It translates to CASSRGLLPDQYF.

This clone was observed a handful of times. This chain links TRBV6-1 with TRBJ1-4; 9 bases match TRBD1. The trim removed 4 bases at V and 7 bases at J, leaving 4 bases unmatched. In germline, CDR1 is MNHNS, CDR2 SASEGT. The CDR3 has 14 amino acids. The CDR3 reads CASSADRGGEKLFF. The CDR3 DNA sequence: TGTGCCAGCAGTGCCGACAGGGGGGGTGAAAAACTGTTTTTT.

The rearrangement uses TRBV7-6 and TRBJ2-7, with TRBD1 identical over 7 bases. The trim removed 5 bases at V and 1 base at J, leaving 8 bases unmatched. Per germline, CDR1 SGHVS and CDR2 FNYEAQ. CDR3 length equals 15 residues. DNA for the CDR3: TGTGCCAGCAGCCCTGGGACAGACTATTCCTACGAGCAGTACTTC. This gives the protein CASSPGTDYSYEQYF.

For this clone: The same CDR3 arises from other DNA sequences in this sample as well. The chain carries TRBV6-5 and TRBJ1-2, with 7 bases identical to TRBD1. Germline CDR1 MNHEY, CDR2 SVGAGI. The CDR3 runs 13 residues. The junction had 0 bases not matched to a gene; V was cut back by 0 bases and J by 5 bases. The CDR3 spells CASSYSTGYGYTF. The CDR3 DNA sequence: TGTGCCAGCAGTTACTCGACAGGGTATGGCTACACCTTC.

This sequence joins TRBV30 and TRBJ2-5, with TRBD2 matching over 7 bases. With 4 bases clipped from V and 5 bases from J, the junction kept 13 bases outside the gene matches. Germline V gene data show CDR1 as GTSNPN and CDR2 as SVGIG (reference sequence). CDR3 length: 15 residues. CDR3 nucleotide sequence: TGTGCCTGGACTCAAAGCGGGACTTCGCAGGAGACCCAGTACTTC. The encoded protein is CAWTQSGTSQETQYF.

The rearrangement links TRBV5-1 to TRBJ2-5; D is possibly TRBD1 (7 bases). Germline V gives CDR1 SGHRS, CDR2 YFSETQ. V was trimmed by 3 bases and J by 5 bases, leaving 14 bases between them. The length of the CDR3 is 14 residues. Written as DNA, the CDR3 is TGCGCCAGCAGCTCCTCACAGGGGAGGGAGACCCAGTACTTC. Its protein is CASSSSQGRETQYF. The full variable domain, with the rest looked up from reference TRBV5-1 and TRBJ2-5, is KAGVTQTPRYLIKTRGQQVTLSCSPISGHRSVSWYQQTPGQGLQFLFEYFSETQRNKGNFPGRFSGRQFSNSRSEMNVSTLELGDSALYLCASSSSQGRETQYFGPGTRLLVL.

This rearrangement joins TRBV28 to TRBJ2-1; 13 bases line up with TRBD2. Trimming cost V 5 bases and J 9 bases; bases outside gene matches: 7. From germline, CDR1 is MDHEN and CDR2 SYDVKM. The CDR3 consists of 15 residues. The CDR3 is CASSMMTSGGSEQFF. In DNA form, the CDR3 reads TGTGCCAGCAGTATGATGACTAGCGGGGGGAGTGAGCAGTTCTTC.

CDR3 sequence (DNA): TGTGCCAGTAGTATACAGGGGTCGGCCACTGAAGCTTTCTTT. Its translation: CASSIQGSATEAFF. This chain joins TRBV19 and TRBJ1-1; tentative D call: TRBD1 (6 bases). CDR1 is LNHDA, CDR2 SQIVND, per germline (reference sequence). Trimming cost V 2 bases and J 4 bases, with 11 bases left between them. This CDR3 is built from 14 residues.

V gene TRBV5-4 combines with J gene TRBJ2-3; possibly TRBD1 for D (5 bases). The CDR3 has 15 residues. V gave up 0 bases and J gave up 1 base, with 9 bases separating them. The germline V gene has CDR1 SGHNT and CDR2 YYREEE (reference sequence). The CDR3 DNA is TGTGCCAGCAGCTTGGGGGGCCCCCGCACAGATACGCAGTATTTT. It is translated as CASSLGGPRTDTQYF.

The V gene is TRBV9, the J gene TRBJ1-3, with TRBD1 identical over 7 bases. The CDR3 spans 16 residues. Trimming took 4 bases from V and 0 from J; bases not matched to a gene: 7. The V gene's germline CDR1 is SGDLS and CDR2 YYNGEE. CDR3: CASSPPRQGSGNTIYF. The DNA for the CDR3 is TGTGCCAGCAGCCCACCCCGACAGGGCTCTGGAAACACCATATATTTT.

The chain is built from TRBV6-5 and TRBJ1-2; 8 bases match TRBD1. This CDR3 has 15 amino acids. The ends lost 6 bases at V and 4 bases at J; junction bases unmatched: 10. CDR1 MNHEY and CDR2 SVGAGI come from the germline V gene. For the CDR3, the DNA is TGTGCCAGCAGCCGTGGTTCGGGACAGGTCTATGGCTACACCTTC. Its protein product is CASSRGSGQVYGYTF.

The CDR3 DNA reads TGCGCCAGCAGCCAAGATTTGCGCTCCTACGAGCAGTACTTC. Protein: CASSQDLRSYEQYF. This chain connects TRBV4-3 to TRBJ2-7; D gene unclear. The CDR3 extends over 14 amino acids. Trimming removed 0 bases at V and 0 bases at J, with 6 bases between. Germline-derived CDR1 and CDR2 are LGHNA and YSLEER.

The V call is TRBV15, the J call TRBJ1-6, with 8 bases fitting TRBD1. CDR3 length: 15 amino acids. Germline CDR1 LNHNV, CDR2 YYDKDF (reference sequence). Unmatched junction bases numbered 10, after V lost 5 bases and J lost 10 bases. CDR3 sequence reads: CATSAHRGSGSPLHF. The CDR3 nucleotides read TGTGCCACCAGCGCGCACAGGGGGTCGGGGTCACCCCTCCACTTT. The full variable domain, in which reference TRBV15 and TRBJ1-6 provide the parts outside the CDR3, is DAMVIQNPRYQVTQFGKPVTLSCSQTLNHNVMYWYQQKSSQAPKLLFHYYDKDFNNEADTPDNFQSRRPNTSFCFLDIRSPGLGDTAMYLCATSAHRGSGSPLHFGNGTRLTVT.

The CDR3 DNA reads as TGTGCCAGCATTAGACTGGGTGGGAACACTGAAGCTTTCTTT. It yields the protein CASIRLGGNTEAFF. The J gene is TRBJ1-1, the V gene TRBV28; D unclear. Germline CDR1 is MDHEN and CDR2 is SYDVKM. The CDR3 contains 14 residues. Trimming removed 7 bases at V and 1 base at J, with 13 bases between.

This clone was observed a handful of times. V gene TRBV7-8 combines with J gene TRBJ2-1; the D is unclear. V gave up 6 bases and J gave up 3 bases, with 18 bases separating them. CDR3 size: 16 residues. Germline V gene sequence: CDR1 SGHVS, CDR2 FQNEAQ. CDR3 sequence (DNA): TGTGCCAGCAGTCAGACTCCGGCAGCTTTCTACAATGAGCAGTTCTTC. Translating gives CASSQTPAAFYNEQFF. Full variable domain (missing parts from reference TRBV7-8 and TRBJ2-1): GAGVSQSPRYKVAKRGQDVALRCDPISGHVSLFWYQQALGQGPEFLTYFQNEAQLDKSGLPSDRFFAERPEGSVSTLKIQRTQQEDSAVYLCASSQTPAAFYNEQFFGPGTRLTVL.

The chain combines TRBV4-2 with TRBJ2-7, with TRBD1 matching over 8 bases. The CDR3 is 16 amino acids. The junction had 14 bases not matched to a gene; V was cut back by 4 bases and J by 6 bases. CDR1 and CDR2 (germline): LGHNA, YNFKEQ. The CDR3 nucleotides are TGTGCCAGCAGCCCCCACCGACAGGGGATAGGGCTCGAGCAGTACTTC. It specifies CASSPHRQGIGLEQYF.

V and J are TRBV2 and TRBJ2-2, with 10 bases identical to TRBD1. This CDR3 spans 16 amino acids. Unmatched junction bases numbered 5, after V lost 5 bases and J lost 2 bases. Germline V gene sequence: CDR1 SNHLY, CDR2 FYNNEI. This chain's CDR3 is CASSFGQGVNTGELFF. The CDR3 bases are TGTGCCAGCAGTTTCGGACAGGGGGTAAACACCGGGGAGCTGTTTTTT.

The CDR3 nucleotides are TGTGCCAGCAGTCGGGCTAGCGGGAGTGTGGACAATGAGCAGTTCTTC. Its translation is CASSRASGSVDNEQFF. The chain is built from TRBV5-4 and TRBJ2-1; 10 positions match TRBD2. The CDR3 runs 16 residues. V lost 5 bases to trimming and J lost 5 bases; unmatched junction nucleotides: 10. Germline assignment: CDR1 SGHNT and CDR2 YYREEE (reference sequence).

The chain joins TRBV5-6 to TRBJ1-2; D uncertain. Trimming stripped 5 bases from V and 8 bases from J, with 16 bases between. The CDR3 loop spans 13 amino acids. Germline V gene sequence: CDR1 SGHDT, CDR2 YYEEEE. CDR3 sequence: CASSPGGQPGYTF. As DNA, the CDR3 is TGTGCCAGCAGTCCCGGCGGGCAGCCCGGCTACACCTTC.

The V call is TRBV5-8, the J call TRBJ1-1, with D perhaps matching TRBD1 (6 bases). The CDR3 sequence is 16 residues long. Trimming removed 3 bases from V and 4 bases from J, with 19 bases in between. Germline CDR1 SGHTS, CDR2 YDEGEE. The CDR3 DNA follows: TGTGCCAGCAGCTCACAGGGCATCGGGGGGGCCACTGAAGCTTTCTTT. This sequence encodes CASSSQGIGGATEAFF.